This TCR beta chain was profiled in a study of OX40 agonist ivuxolimab in advanced cancers. Study summary: Patients enrolled in dose escalation were diagnosed with hepatocellular carcinoma, melanoma, renal cell or head and neck cancer. A male proportion of about 86% was recorded, with mean age around 55 years and range roughly 23 to 79. Study-level points and caveats: Expansion of clones was among the lowest in partial responders at 0.1-3.0 mg/kg.

Germline loops: CDR1 GTSNPN, CDR2 SVGIG (reference sequence). Trimming cost V 0 bases and J 5 bases, with 10 bases left between them. CDR3 length: 13 amino acids. For this clone: Antigen unknown.

Using immunoSEQ multiplex PCR, the repertoire was profiled, and TCRdb retains in-frame clones only, with some absent. Of around 70,000 clones listed, approximately 86% are singletons. Peripheral blood came from all dose cohorts at three timepoints. The sequencing here drew on CD4+ or CD8+ T cells sorted from blood, taken in a trial of the OX40 agonist ivuxolimab. The V call is TRBV30, the J call TRBJ1-1; D unclear. This receptor was identified in an adult with an advanced solid tumor such as melanoma, head and neck, liver or kidney cancer. CDR3 DNA sequence: TGTGCCTGGAGTGTACCCGGATTTACTGAAGCTTTCTTT. Protein product: CAWSVPGFTEAFF.